This T cell receptor (beta chain) came from a study of cytomegalovirus exposure and HLA in healthy donors. Findings and caveats of the study: A later analysis associated around 17,000 TCR beta sequences with HLA alleles at a 0.05 false discovery rate.

The sample holds one count of this clone. No antigen is known for it. V was clipped by 0 bases and J by 4 bases, with 12 bases between them. CDR3 length: 14 residues. Germline CDR1 GTSNPN, CDR2 SVGIG (reference sequence). The PCR had 60 Vbeta and 13 Jbeta primers. Repertoires were generated with immunoSEQ multiplex PCR, while TCRdb's copy carries only in-frame clones and drops some. This repertoire shows 150,000 to 200,000 clones, around 75% found once; its top ten account for 2% to 2.5%. The sequenced material came from PBMCs. This receptor was taken from a male donor in good health and CMV-seronegative. V usage is TRBV30 and J usage is TRBJ1-2, with D maybe TRBD1 (6 bases). CDR3 coding DNA: TGTGCCTGGAGTGTAGGGGGGGCCGTCTATGGCTACACCTTC. Translated, it gives CAWSVGGAVYGYTF.